Listed below are T cell receptor beta chains from one sample, sequenced in a study of blood T cell repertoires in COVID-19. Using immunoSEQ multiplex PCR, the repertoire was profiled, and TCRdb retains in-frame clones only, with some absent. The table records 150,000 to 200,000 clones, around four fifths of them present only once. Sequencing was performed on PBMCs or T cells enriched from blood (not recorded which). All receptors derive from a woman aged 60 to 75 who had recovered from COVID-19. CDR3s leave out the opening cysteine and the closing phenylalanine or tryptophan. Fields, in order: V gene, D gene, J gene, CDR3 protein. A D gene is named only where the DNA matches it firmly.

>TRBV2|TRBD2|TRBJ2-1
ASSDGRGTYNEQF
>TRBV24-1|TRBD2|TRBJ2-3
ATSDSGGGDTQY
>TRBV5-4|TRBD1|TRBJ2-1
ASSYLNTGQGDEQF
>TRBV5-6|-|TRBJ1-2
ASSPRGTGFGNYGYT
>TRBV5-1|TRBD1|TRBJ2-1
ASSGTGYNEQF
>TRBV24-1|TRBD1|TRBJ2-2
ATSDNRGLNTGELF
>TRBV5-1|TRBD2|TRBJ2-2
ASSLAAGVTGELF
>TRBV19|-|TRBJ1-5
ASTDRNQPQH
>TRBV7-9|TRBD2|TRBJ2-1
ASSLRRTSGSDEQF
>TRBV18|-|TRBJ1-1
ASSPEGVRGFAF
>TRBV9|TRBD1|TRBJ1-2
ASSPGQGTYGYT
>TRBV18|-|TRBJ1-4
ASSPSLGDEKLF
>TRBV30|TRBD1|TRBJ1-6
AWALSGGLRNSPLH
>TRBV5-1|-|TRBJ2-1
ASSLGLNNEQF
>TRBV19|-|TRBJ2-2
ASTAGLFRGGELF
>TRBV19|-|TRBJ1-5
ASSLRDTRNQPQH
>TRBV5-5|TRBD1|TRBJ1-1
ASRWDRVMNTEAF
>TRBV5-8|-|TRBJ2-1
ASSFFGSIWDTAYNEQF
>TRBV5-4|-|TRBJ2-3
ASSQNTGRDTQY
>TRBV30|-|TRBJ1-5
AWSVQAGPNQPQH
>TRBV19|TRBD1|TRBJ2-2
ASSAGTGYTGELF
>TRBV11-2|-|TRBJ2-7
ASSPGTLDEQY
>TRBV28|TRBD1|TRBJ1-5
ASSLTGVEYQPQH
>TRBV4-2|TRBD1|TRBJ1-1
ASSHWDRLFF
>TRBV2|TRBD2|TRBJ2-1
ASIDSGGAYNEQF
>TRBV18|TRBD2|TRBJ2-7
ASSPGGYEQY
>TRBV5-5|TRBD1|TRBJ1-6
ASSRQGSSSPLH
>TRBV2|-|TRBJ1-5
ASSPGPGIGQPQH
>TRBV5-5|TRBD1|TRBJ2-5
ASSWGQGSETQY
>TRBV2|TRBD2|TRBJ2-1
ASSTSGRIYNEQF
>TRBV11-2|TRBD1|TRBJ1-1
ASSHPGQDTEAF
>TRBV4-1|TRBD1|TRBJ1-1
ASSHPGTVNTEAF
>TRBV3-1/TRBV3-2|TRBD2|TRBJ2-1
ASSQVTGKGPSGHEQF
>TRBV11-2|TRBD1|TRBJ1-5
ASSPGTGDQPQH
>TRBV7-2|-|TRBJ2-7
ASSSRSSYEQY
>TRBV5-1|TRBD1|TRBJ1-2
ASSPVRTGDGYT
>TRBV5-1|-|TRBJ1-2
ASSLMTLSAYGYT
>TRBV7-3|TRBD2|TRBJ2-3
ASSWGWSGGFTDTQY
>TRBV9|TRBD1|TRBJ1-2
ASSATDRDVWGYT
>TRBV19|-|TRBJ2-1
ASSENSYNEQF